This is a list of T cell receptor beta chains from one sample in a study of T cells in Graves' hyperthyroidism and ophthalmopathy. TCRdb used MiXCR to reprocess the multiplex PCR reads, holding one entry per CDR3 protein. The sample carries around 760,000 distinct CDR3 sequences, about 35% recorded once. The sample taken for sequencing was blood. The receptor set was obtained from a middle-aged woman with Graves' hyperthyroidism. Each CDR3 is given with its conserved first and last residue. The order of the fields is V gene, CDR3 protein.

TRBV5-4	CASSLPPGENTEAFF
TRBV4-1	CASSPRQINEKLFF
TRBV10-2	CASHWGRDYRQETQYF
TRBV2	CASSDTKETQYF
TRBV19	CASSHKSGPGSNQPQHF
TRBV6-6	CASSYGGSAEAFF
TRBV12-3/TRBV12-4	CASSLGGTYNSPLHF
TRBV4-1	CASSQDKKREHLHF
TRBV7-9	CARMGPQETGELFF
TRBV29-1	CSVDGGTAIDQPLHF
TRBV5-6	CASSLGGGAYQETQYF
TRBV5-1	CASSLENLQETQYF
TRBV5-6	CASSPGLAIMKTQYF
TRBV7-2	CASSLFPVEETQYF
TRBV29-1	CSVDRYNEQFF
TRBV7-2	CASSPINTGELFF
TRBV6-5	CASSPGLPGGYGYTF
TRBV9	CASGGQGAREQYF